The 2 T cell receptor beta chains below all came from one sample that was sequenced in a study of CD8 T cells in Susac syndrome. When the RNA was reverse transcribed, random hexamers were used with an input of roughly 0.5 to 1 ug. TCRdb independently ran MiXCR on the immunoSEQ multiplex PCR reads; one entry per CDR3 protein. The repertoire holds approximately 200,000 distinct CDR3 sequences, with 80% to 95% as singletons. What was sequenced was CD8+ T cells from PBMCs. The receptors derive from a human donor with multiple sclerosis.

This clonotype was detected once. The rearrangement uses TRBV30 and TRBJ2-7; no firm D call. Germline V gene data show CDR1 as GTSNPN and CDR2 as SVGIG (reference sequence). The CDR3 spans 12 residues. The germline V and J ends were trimmed by 1 base and 2 bases, with 6 bases remaining between them. The CDR3 loop reads CAWSGATYEQYF. The CDR3 nucleotides are TGTGCCTGGAGTGGGGCGACCTACGAGCAGTACTTC.

The chain recombines TRBV5-6 with TRBJ2-1, with D possibly being TRBD2 (6 bases). The V end lost 4 bases, the J end lost 5 bases, and 13 bases lay between the germline ends. The CDR3 covers 14 residues. Germline loops: CDR1 SGHDT, CDR2 YYEEEE. Here the CDR3 reads CASSPGWGDNEQFF. CDR3 sequence (DNA): TGTGCCAGCAGCCCCGGTTGGGGGGACAATGAGCAGTTCTTC.